The entry below gives a single TCR beta chain sequence along with its context. There is no known antigen for this receptor. No much larger clone exists at a distance of one base, and base qualities are not known. The CDR3 runs 16 amino acids, cysteine and phenylalanine included. The CDR3 DNA has 48 bases and is translated from base 1. At the junction V is shortened by 5 bases and J by 5 bases, with 21 bases in between. CDR1 and CDR2 were assigned from the germline V gene as SGHTA and FQGNSA. This entry is derived from a study of blood T cell repertoires in COVID-19 (dated by TCRdb to about 2020). Regarding the research as a whole: Samples covering the acute and convalescent phases of COVID-19 were provided by collaborators in the United States, Italy and Spain. The prospective study material was composed of cDNA or gDNA derived from T cells, B-cell-depleted T cells, or PBMCs. The dataset comprised deeply sampled blood TCRbeta repertoires from subjects exposed to, actively infected with, or recovered from COVID-19. The repertoires were released in a freely available public database meant as a resource for research on the immune response to SARS-CoV-2. Samples came from the ongoing ImmuneRACE study (first 160 participants) plus 1,254 subjects from 6 global collaborators. Nearly every sample came with metadata listing a de-identified subject ID, COVID-19 status, age in years and sex. Where available, HLA class I and class II types were taken from metadata supplied by the sample provider and were not determined by assay-based typing.

The immunoSEQ Assay, a bias-controlled multiplex PCR, was used to amplify TCRbeta CDR3 regions from genomic DNA. The study's processing was this. Nucleated cell counts per sample were estimated from amplification of reference gene primers within the assay. Sequence reads were collapsed and filtered to measure the absolute abundance of every unique TCRbeta CDR3 rearrangement. For each sample, productive Simpson clonality was calculated as the square root of Simpson's diversity index over productive rearrangements. TCRdb retrieved this table from immuneACCESS and kept in-frame rearrangements only. Not all clones are present; in checked studies, unresolved V genes account for under half, and no reason is known for the remainder. V and J calls plus clone size are reproduced from that table; the DNA served to infer D and trimming. The sample profile shows under 200,000 clones; about four fifths of them were found once. Of the sample, 13% is held by the ten largest clones.

Another Seattle source contributed samples from volunteer blood donors who had recovered from COVID-19. Each collaborating institution followed its own protocols to collect whole blood in K2EDTA tubes. Collaborator samples were shipped for TCRbeta analysis as frozen whole blood, isolated PBMCs, or DNA extracted from either sample type. Overall study outcomes, separate from this receptor: How much clinical and demographic metadata was included differed by source and by participant, and the metadata was provided uncurated.

This receptor was taken from a man between 70 and 80 years old who had recovered from COVID-19. The V and J segments used are TRBV7-2 and TRBJ1-2; the D gene cannot be named for sure. Sequences were obtained from peripheral blood. Here is the DNA: TGTGCCAGCAGCCCTAGCTGGGTCCTTGCGGCGTATGGCTACACCTTC. This gives the protein CASSPSWVLAAYGYTF. The variable domain in full, with residues beyond the CDR3 obtained from the reference TRBV7-2 and TRBJ1-2 genes, is GAGVSQSPSNKVTEKGKDVELRCDPISGHTALYWYRQSLGQGLEFLIYFQGNSAPDKSGLPSDRFSAERTGGSVSTLTIQRTQQEDSAVYLCASSPSWVLAAYGYTFGSGTRLTVV.